A selection of T cell receptor beta chains follows, all from one sample in a study of cytomegalovirus exposure and HLA in healthy donors. TCRdb's table, derived via immunoSEQ multiplex PCR, lists solely in-frame clones and lacks some. Among about 94,000 clones, about 62% were seen once, and the ten largest hold around 4.2%. Sequenced input: PBMCs. The source is a man aged 25 to 45 in good health and CMV-seronegative. Each CDR3 is given with its conserved first and last residue. A D gene is named only where the DNA matches it firmly. Not all rows give a size; the values are once, few, many and, for expanded clones, a class.

d_gene: -
j_gene: TRBJ2-3
abundance: once
v_gene: TRBV9
CDR3nt: TGTGCCAGCAGCCCCGTTCAGGGAATCACAGATACGCAGTATTTT
CDR3aa: CASSPVQGITDTQYF

d_gene: -
j_gene: TRBJ1-1
abundance: few
v_gene: TRBV27
CDR3nt: TGTGCCAGCATGTACAGCATGAACACTGAAGCTTTCTTT
CDR3aa: CASMYSMNTEAFF

d_gene: TRBD1
j_gene: TRBJ2-1
abundance: -
v_gene: TRBV7-3
CDR3nt: TGTGCCAGCAGCTTGCCCGACAGGGGGCTCAATGAGCAGTTCTTC
CDR3aa: CASSLPDRGLNEQFF

d_gene: -
j_gene: TRBJ2-2
abundance: -
v_gene: TRBV7-3
CDR3nt: TGTGCCAGCAGCTTAGAACAGGGATACGGGGAGCTGTTTTTT
CDR3aa: CASSLEQGYGELFF

d_gene: TRBD2
j_gene: TRBJ2-1
abundance: -
v_gene: TRBV4-2
CDR3nt: TGTGCCAGCAGCCAAGCCGCGACTAGCGGCTACAATGAGCAGTTCTTC
CDR3aa: CASSQAATSGYNEQFF

d_gene: -
j_gene: TRBJ2-7
abundance: few
v_gene: TRBV23-1
CDR3nt: TGCGCCAGCAGTCAATCGACCGCAGGCAACGGCGAGCAGTACTTC
CDR3aa: CASSQSTAGNGEQYF

d_gene: TRBD1
j_gene: TRBJ2-7
abundance: -
v_gene: TRBV27
CDR3nt: TGTGCCAGCAAGACAACAGGGGCTTCGGTGAGGTACGAGCAGTACTTC
CDR3aa: CASKTTGASVRYEQYF

d_gene: -
j_gene: TRBJ1-3
abundance: -
v_gene: TRBV9
CDR3nt: TGTGCCAGCAGCGCTCAACCAGGGTCAGTAAAGGGAAACACCATATATTTT
CDR3aa: CASSAQPGSVKGNTIYF

d_gene: TRBD2
j_gene: TRBJ2-7
abundance: -
v_gene: TRBV7-3
CDR3nt: TGTGCCAGCAGCGTAGGACTAGCGGAGGAAGGCGAGCAGTGCTTC
CDR3aa: CASSVGLAEEGEQCF

d_gene: TRBD1
j_gene: TRBJ1-2
abundance: few
v_gene: TRBV7-9
CDR3nt: TGTGCCAGCAGCCATGCACAGGGGGCAGGGTATGGCTACACCTTC
CDR3aa: CASSHAQGAGYGYTF

d_gene: -
j_gene: TRBJ2-7
abundance: -
v_gene: TRBV7-6
CDR3nt: TGTGCCAGCAGCTTAGCGGGCCCCTACGAGCAGTACTTC
CDR3aa: CASSLAGPYEQYF

d_gene: -
j_gene: TRBJ1-2
abundance: few
v_gene: TRBV7-2
CDR3nt: TGTGCCAGCAGCTTGGGGCAGGGTTACAACTATGGCTACACCTTC
CDR3aa: CASSLGQGYNYGYTF

d_gene: -
j_gene: TRBJ2-3
abundance: -
v_gene: TRBV11-3
CDR3nt: TGTGCCAGCAGCTTAGGGCAAAGATCTGCAGATACGCAGTATTTT
CDR3aa: CASSLGQRSADTQYF

d_gene: TRBD1
j_gene: TRBJ1-3
abundance: -
v_gene: TRBV4-2
CDR3nt: TGTGCCAGCAGCCCTGGGGACAGGGATGGAAACACCATATATTTT
CDR3aa: CASSPGDRDGNTIYF

d_gene: TRBD1
j_gene: TRBJ2-3
abundance: -
v_gene: TRBV19
CDR3nt: TGTGCCAGTAGTAACGGACAGGGGGTGGTCACAGATACGCAGTATTTT
CDR3aa: CASSNGQGVVTDTQYF

d_gene: -
j_gene: TRBJ1-5
abundance: -
v_gene: TRBV2
CDR3nt: TGTGCCAGCAGTGGGACTGGGCGCAAAAATCAGCCCCAGCATTTT
CDR3aa: CASSGTGRKNQPQHF

d_gene: -
j_gene: TRBJ1-2
abundance: -
v_gene: TRBV13
CDR3nt: TGTGCCAGCAGCCCCGTGGGGGGATCTAACTATGGCTACACCTTC
CDR3aa: CASSPVGGSNYGYTF

d_gene: -
j_gene: TRBJ1-2
abundance: -
v_gene: TRBV7-9
CDR3nt: TGTTCCAGCAGCCCAGGCTATGGCTACACCTTC
CDR3aa: CSSSPGYGYTF

d_gene: -
j_gene: TRBJ2-4
abundance: -
v_gene: TRBV27
CDR3nt: TGTGCCAGCAGTCCAGTCAGGGGAGCAGCCAAAAACATTCAGTACTTC
CDR3aa: CASSPVRGAAKNIQYF

d_gene: TRBD2
j_gene: TRBJ2-5
abundance: -
v_gene: TRBV10-3
CDR3nt: TGTGCCATCAGTCAGGGACTAGCGGAAAAAGAGACCCAGTACTTC
CDR3aa: CAISQGLAEKETQYF

d_gene: -
j_gene: TRBJ1-3
abundance: -
v_gene: TRBV9
CDR3nt: TGTGCCAGCAGCGTCGGGAGCTCTGGAAACACCATATATTTT
CDR3aa: CASSVGSSGNTIYF

d_gene: -
j_gene: TRBJ1-5
abundance: -
v_gene: TRBV4-1
CDR3nt: TGCGCCAGCAGCCTAAAGGACGGGGGAACTCAGCCCCAGCATTTT
CDR3aa: CASSLKDGGTQPQHF

d_gene: -
j_gene: TRBJ2-2
abundance: -
v_gene: TRBV6-8
CDR3nt: TGTGCCACGACACGACTAGTCAGTCCCGGGGAGCTGTTTTTT
CDR3aa: CATTRLVSPGELFF

d_gene: -
j_gene: TRBJ2-5
abundance: -
v_gene: TRBV5-1
CDR3nt: TGCGCCAGCAGCGGAGGAGGGGGCGGAGAGACCCAGTACTTC
CDR3aa: CASSGGGGGETQYF

d_gene: TRBD2
j_gene: TRBJ2-2
abundance: -
v_gene: TRBV4-1
CDR3nt: TGCGCCAGCAGCCGACGGGGGGACACCGGGGAGCTGTTTTTT
CDR3aa: CASSRRGDTGELFF

d_gene: TRBD2
j_gene: TRBJ2-5
abundance: -
v_gene: TRBV7-9
CDR3nt: TGTGCCAGCAGCTTAGGACTAGCGGGACTCCCACAAGAGACCCAGTACTTC
CDR3aa: CASSLGLAGLPQETQYF

d_gene: TRBD2
j_gene: TRBJ2-4
abundance: -
v_gene: TRBV5-1
CDR3nt: TGCGCCAGCAGCGGGGGGGAGCTGGAGACCAAAAACATTCAGTACTTC
CDR3aa: CASSGGELETKNIQYF

d_gene: TRBD1
j_gene: TRBJ2-3
abundance: -
v_gene: TRBV5-1
CDR3nt: TGCGCCAGCAGTCACCGACAGGGTCACACAGATACGCAGTATTTT
CDR3aa: CASSHRQGHTDTQYF

d_gene: -
j_gene: TRBJ2-6
abundance: -
v_gene: TRBV7-3
CDR3nt: TGTGCCAGCAGCTTAAACAGGGTTTTCGTATTTTCTGGGGCCAACGTCCTGACTTTC
CDR3aa: CASSLNRVFVFSGANVLTF

d_gene: -
j_gene: TRBJ1-4
abundance: -
v_gene: TRBV7-2
CDR3nt: TGTGCCAGCAGCTTAAGGGGTGGTGAAAAACTGTTTTTT
CDR3aa: CASSLRGGEKLFF

d_gene: -
j_gene: TRBJ2-3
abundance: few
v_gene: TRBV5-1
CDR3nt: TGCGCCAGCAGCCCTGGGACTTTCGCCGATACGCAGTATTTT
CDR3aa: CASSPGTFADTQYF

d_gene: -
j_gene: TRBJ1-2
abundance: once
v_gene: TRBV6-5
CDR3nt: TGTGCCAGCAGTTACGGCCGACAGACGTTGGGTGGCTACACCTTC
CDR3aa: CASSYGRQTLGGYTF

d_gene: TRBD1
j_gene: TRBJ1-1
abundance: -
v_gene: TRBV5-1
CDR3nt: TGCGCCAGCAGCTTGGGGGACAGGAACACTGAAGCTTTCTTT
CDR3aa: CASSLGDRNTEAFF

d_gene: TRBD1
j_gene: TRBJ2-7
abundance: -
v_gene: TRBV6-5
CDR3nt: TGTGCCAGCAGTTACTTAGGGGGCCACGAGCAGTACTTC
CDR3aa: CASSYLGGHEQYF

d_gene: TRBD1
j_gene: TRBJ1-2
abundance: -
v_gene: TRBV5-5
CDR3nt: TGTGCCAGCAGCTTGGAGCGGACAGGAAACTTTCCCACCTTC
CDR3aa: CASSLERTGNFPTF

d_gene: TRBD1
j_gene: TRBJ2-1
abundance: few
v_gene: TRBV6-4
CDR3nt: TGTGCCAGCAGAGAAACGGGACAGGGGGCAAATGAGCAGTTCTTC
CDR3aa: CASRETGQGANEQFF

d_gene: TRBD1
j_gene: TRBJ2-7
abundance: few
v_gene: TRBV5-4
CDR3nt: TGTGCCAGCAGCCCGACAGGGGGAACCTCCAACCTCCACGAGCAGTACTTC
CDR3aa: CASSPTGGTSNLHEQYF

d_gene: TRBD2
j_gene: TRBJ2-1
abundance: -
v_gene: TRBV11-2
CDR3nt: TGTGCCAGCAGCAAACTAGCGGGAGGGATCAATGAGCAGTTCTTC
CDR3aa: CASSKLAGGINEQFF

d_gene: -
j_gene: TRBJ2-5
abundance: -
v_gene: TRBV9
CDR3nt: TGTGCCAGCAGCGTAACCGGGCAAGAGACCCAGTACTTC
CDR3aa: CASSVTGQETQYF

d_gene: -
j_gene: TRBJ2-5
abundance: -
v_gene: TRBV7-9
CDR3nt: TGTGCCAGCAGCTTAATGGGAGGAGAGACCCAGTACTTC
CDR3aa: CASSLMGGETQYF

d_gene: -
j_gene: TRBJ1-2
abundance: -
v_gene: TRBV7-9
CDR3nt: TGTGCCAGCAGCCCAGAGGTCCGGGGTGGCTACACCTTC
CDR3aa: CASSPEVRGGYTF

d_gene: TRBD2
j_gene: TRBJ2-1
abundance: -
v_gene: TRBV29-1
CDR3nt: TGCAGCGTTCTTCTTCTCCTACTAGCGGGGGGTATAAGGAATGAGCAGTTCTTC
CDR3aa: CSVLLLLLAGGIRNEQFF